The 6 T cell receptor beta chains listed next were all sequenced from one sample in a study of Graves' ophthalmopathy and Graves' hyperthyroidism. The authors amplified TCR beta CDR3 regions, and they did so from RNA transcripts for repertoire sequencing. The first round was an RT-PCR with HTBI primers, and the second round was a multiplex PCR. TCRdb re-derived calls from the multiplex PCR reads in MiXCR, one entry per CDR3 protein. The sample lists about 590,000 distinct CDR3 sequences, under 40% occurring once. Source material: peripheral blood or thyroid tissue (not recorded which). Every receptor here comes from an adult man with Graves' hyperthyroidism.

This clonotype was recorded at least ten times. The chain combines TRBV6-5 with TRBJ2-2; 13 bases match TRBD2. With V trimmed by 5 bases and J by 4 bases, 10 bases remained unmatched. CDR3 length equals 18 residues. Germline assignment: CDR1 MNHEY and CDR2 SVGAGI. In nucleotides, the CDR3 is TGTGCCAGCAGTCGACCACGTGGACTAGCGGGGGTCACCGGGGAGCTGTTTTTT. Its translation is CASSRPRGLAGVTGELFF.

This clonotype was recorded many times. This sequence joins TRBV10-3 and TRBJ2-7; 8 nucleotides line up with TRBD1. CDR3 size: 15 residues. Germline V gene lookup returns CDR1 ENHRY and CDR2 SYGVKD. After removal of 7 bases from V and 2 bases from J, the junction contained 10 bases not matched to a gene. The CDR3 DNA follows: TGTGCCATCAAAGATCCTGACAGGGGACCCTACGAGCAGTACTTC. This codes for CAIKDPDRGPYEQYF.

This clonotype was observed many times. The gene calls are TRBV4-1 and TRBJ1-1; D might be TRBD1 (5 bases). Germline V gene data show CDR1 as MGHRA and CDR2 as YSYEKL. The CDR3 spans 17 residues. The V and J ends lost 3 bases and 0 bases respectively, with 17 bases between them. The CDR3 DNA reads TGCGCCAGCAGCCATTTACCGGGGCGGGCAATGAACACTGAAGCTTTCTTT. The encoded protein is CASSHLPGRAMNTEAFF.

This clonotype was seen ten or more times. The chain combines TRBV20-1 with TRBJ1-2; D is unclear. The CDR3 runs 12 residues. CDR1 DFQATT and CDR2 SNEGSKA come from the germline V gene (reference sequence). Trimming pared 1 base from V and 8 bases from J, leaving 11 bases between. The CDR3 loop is CSARVGEGGYTF. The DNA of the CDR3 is TGCAGTGCTAGAGTGGGTGAGGGAGGCTACACCTTC.

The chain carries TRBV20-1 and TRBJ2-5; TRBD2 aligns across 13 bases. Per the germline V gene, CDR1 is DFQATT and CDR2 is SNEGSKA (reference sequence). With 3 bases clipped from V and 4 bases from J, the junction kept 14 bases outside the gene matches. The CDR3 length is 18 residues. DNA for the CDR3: TGCAGTGCTAGCGCCAGGACTAGCGGGAGTCTGTCCCCAGAGACCCAGTACTTC. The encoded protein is CSASARTSGSLSPETQYF.

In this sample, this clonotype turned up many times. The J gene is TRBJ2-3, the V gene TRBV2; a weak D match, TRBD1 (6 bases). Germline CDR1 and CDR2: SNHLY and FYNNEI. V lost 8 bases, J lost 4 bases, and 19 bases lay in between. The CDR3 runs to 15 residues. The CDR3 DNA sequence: TGTGCCAGCCTACGAATTACAGGGATGCCAGATACGCAGTATTTT. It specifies CASLRITGMPDTQYF.